The T cell receptor (beta chain) under discussion was sequenced for a study of shared clonotypes between healthy human individuals. Background on the study: Per donor, CD8 memory used one plate, CD8 naive used two, CD4 memory used three and CD4 naive used three.

Clones were sequenced by immunoSEQ multiplex PCR, and TCRdb holds only the in-frame ones, with some missing. Among a few hundred thousand clones listed, over 60% were seen once. Germline V lookup: CDR1 SQVTM, CDR2 ANQGSEA. J lost 5 bases, V lost 4 bases, and 11 bases had no gene match. The CDR3 spans 15 residues. The receptor was isolated from a man between 25 and 39 years old in good health. The J gene is TRBJ2-7, the V gene TRBV29-1; 10 bases line up with TRBD2. Sequenced: memory CD4+ T cells sorted from blood. This sample's subset: CD45RA-negative fraction. The CDR3 nucleotides read TGCAGCGTTGTCAGAGCGGGAGGGCCTTCCGACGAGCAGTACTTC. Its protein is CSVVRAGGPSDEQYF.